One sample yielded the 4 T cell receptor beta chains listed below, sequenced in a study of cytotoxic CD8 clonotypes in ibrutinib-treated CLL. Only in-frame clones appear in the TCRdb table, and some are missing; sequencing was by immunoSEQ multiplex PCR. The table has approximately 30,000 clones, almost 70% seen once. Sequencing was performed on PBMCs, taken after 24 months of ibrutinib treatment. The receptor source for this set is a human donor with chronic lymphocytic leukemia.

The rearrangement uses TRBV19 and TRBJ2-5, with 8 positions matching TRBD1. J was trimmed by 3 bases and V by 3 bases; bases with no gene match: 3. CDR3 length: 14 amino acids. In germline, CDR1 is LNHDA, CDR2 SQIVND (reference sequence). The CDR3 here is CASSILDREETQYF. In DNA form, the CDR3 reads TGTGCCAGTAGTATTCTGGACAGGGAAGAGACCCAGTACTTC.

The rearrangement uses TRBV5-1 and TRBJ1-2; tentative D call: TRBD1 (5 bases). The V gene lost 5 bases and the J gene lost 2 bases, with 13 bases spanning the gap. Germline CDR1 SGHRS, CDR2 YFSETQ. This CDR3 comprises 14 residues. CDR3 in amino acids: CASRGGRTNYGYTF. The CDR3 DNA is TGCGCCAGCAGGGGGGGACGGACGAACTATGGCTACACCTTC.

J is TRBJ1-6 and V is TRBV11-1, with 9 nucleotides matching TRBD1. The length of the CDR3 is 13 residues. Germline CDR1 and CDR2: SGHAT and FQDESV (reference sequence). Trimming removed 6 bases from V and 8 bases from J; junction bases left unmatched: 2. DNA of the CDR3: TGTGCCAGCAGGTGGGACAGGGATTCACCCCTCCACTTT. This gives the protein CASRWDRDSPLHF.

The rearrangement joins TRBV5-1 to TRBJ1-2; D is undetermined. The germline V gene encodes CDR1 SGHRS and CDR2 YFSETQ. The CDR3 has 14 residues. Trimming took off 0 bases at V and 7 bases at J, with 13 bases between the two ends. The CDR3 DNA is TGCGCCAGCAGCTTGGCCGCTCTCTCCTCTGGCTACACCTTC. Translated, it gives CASSLAALSSGYTF.